This entry concerns a single T cell receptor (beta chain). One junction end does not reproduce the germline sequence, and a read error may be involved. MiXCR, run by TCRdb on the PCR reads, gives a single entry per CDR3 protein. This sample has around 27,000 distinct CDR3 sequences, with 40% to 50% found just once. Germline V gene lookup returns CDR1 LGHNT and CDR2 FRNRAP. This CDR3 comprises 15 residues. The data derive from a study of CD4 and CD8 cells across lung adenocarcinoma regions. Donors had localized lung adenocarcinoma, a non-small cell lung cancer. Specimen: CD8+ T cells from the center of a lung tumor. V is TRBV12-5 and J is TRBJ2-4; D is tentatively TRBD1 or TRBD2 (5 bases each). The sequence was collected from a male donor with lung adenocarcinoma. The CD4 and CD8 labels of this study may be unreliable. CDR3 residues: CGGGSRWRDKDIQYF. CDR3 coding DNA: TGTGGTGGGGGTTCGCGGTGGCGTGACAAAGACATCCAGTACTTC.